This T cell receptor (beta chain) came from a study of vaccination and CD4 T cells after COVID-19. Treatment: roughly 10-day PBMC culture with coronavirus spike peptide pools or control peptides (ViraFEST assay). From the unexposed donor, CD4+ T cells were collected ahead of the COVID-19 pandemic (2011-2018). Germline V lookup: CDR1 SEHNR, CDR2 FQNEAQ (reference sequence). The CDR3 runs to 14 residues. Trimming cost V 7 bases and J 2 bases; bases outside gene matches: 6. This clonotype has a handful of counts. Its antigen is not identified. The study sequenced cultured CD4+ T cell DNA using the Oncomine TCR Beta short-read assay. Genomic DNA was isolated from CD4+ T cells that had been cultured. TCRdb reprocessed the PCR reads via MiXCR and lists one record per CDR3 protein. This table holds 8,000 to 10,000 distinct CDR3 sequences, roughly a third found once.

The specimen was CD4+ T cells from blood, cultured in vitro. The sequence derives from a human donor in good health. The chain recombines TRBV7-9 with TRBJ2-7, with 9 bases fitting TRBD1. CDR3 DNA: TGTGCCAGCACCGACACAGGGGGCACCTACGAGCAGTACTTC. Translation: CASTDTGGTYEQYF. Looking up the rest from reference TRBV7-9 and TRBJ2-7 gives the full variable domain: DTGVSQNPRHKITKRGQNVTFRCDPISEHNRLYWYRQTLGQGPEFLTYFQNEAQLEKSRLLSDRFSAERPKGSFSTLEIQRTEQGDSAMYLCASTDTGGTYEQYFGPGTRLTVT.